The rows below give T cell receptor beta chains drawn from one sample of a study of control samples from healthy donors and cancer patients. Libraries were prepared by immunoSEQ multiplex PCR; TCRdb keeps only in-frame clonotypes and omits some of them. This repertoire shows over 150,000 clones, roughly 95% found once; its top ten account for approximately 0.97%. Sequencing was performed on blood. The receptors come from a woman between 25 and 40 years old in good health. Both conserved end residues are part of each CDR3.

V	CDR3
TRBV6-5	CASSPLARSYEQYF
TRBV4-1	CASSHPPAEKLFF
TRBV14	CASSPDRLPIYF
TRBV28	CASSLDEALDHRTLHWNTIYF
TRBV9	CASSGRWGPGAGELFF
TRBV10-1	CASSEYLASEQFF
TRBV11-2	CASSLGTYEQYF
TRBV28	CASSLSSPLVNEQFF
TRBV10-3	CASRMNTEAFF
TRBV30	CAWSPVGAHTEAFF
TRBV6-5	CASSDRWGFDEQYF
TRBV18	CASSRQRAADTQYF
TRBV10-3	CAISDRGGRVEGYTF
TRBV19	CASSIDLGTATYNQPQHF
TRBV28	CASSLTGGYNGYTF
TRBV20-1	CSASTGTVPYEQYF
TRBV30	CAWSVLALSSQTRGGSYNEQFF
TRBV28	CASSSPRSYNEQFF
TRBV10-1	CASSLDTLNTEAFF
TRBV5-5	CASSLLAEGGTNEKLFF
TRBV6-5	CASSPEGRGRLHF
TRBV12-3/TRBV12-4	CASSLGPEQYF
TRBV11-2	CASSRTPRDEKLFF
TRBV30	CAWSPTGLNGYTF
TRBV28	CASIPAGSSYNEQFF
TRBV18	CASSPGTDYGYTF
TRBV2	CASSEAGLAGGSEFF